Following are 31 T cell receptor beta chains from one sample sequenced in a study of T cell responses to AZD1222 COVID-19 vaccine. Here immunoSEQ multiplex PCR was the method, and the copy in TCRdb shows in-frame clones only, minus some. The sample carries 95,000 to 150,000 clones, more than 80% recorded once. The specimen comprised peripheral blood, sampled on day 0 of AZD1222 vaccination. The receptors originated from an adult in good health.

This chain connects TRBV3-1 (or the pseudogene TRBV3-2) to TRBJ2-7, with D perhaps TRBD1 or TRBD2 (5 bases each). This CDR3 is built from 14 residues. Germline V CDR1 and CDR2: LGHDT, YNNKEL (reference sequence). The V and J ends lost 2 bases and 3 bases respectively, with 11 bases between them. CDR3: CASSQCRGDYEQYF. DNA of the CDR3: TGTGCCAGCAGCCAATGTAGAGGGGACTACGAGCAGTACTTC.

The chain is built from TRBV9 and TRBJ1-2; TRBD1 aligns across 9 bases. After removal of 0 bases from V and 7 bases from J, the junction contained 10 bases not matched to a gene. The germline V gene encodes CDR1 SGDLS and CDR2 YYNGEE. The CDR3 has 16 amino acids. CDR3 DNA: TGTGCCAGCAGCGTAGCGGCGGGACAGGGAGGAGCTGGCTACACCTTC. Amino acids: CASSVAAGQGGAGYTF.

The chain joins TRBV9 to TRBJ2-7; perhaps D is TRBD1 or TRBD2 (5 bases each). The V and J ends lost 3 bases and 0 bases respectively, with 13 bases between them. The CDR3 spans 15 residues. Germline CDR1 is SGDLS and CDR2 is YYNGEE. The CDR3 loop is CASSAGTQASYEQYF. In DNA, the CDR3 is TGTGCCAGCAGCGCCGGGACGCAGGCCTCCTACGAGCAGTACTTC.

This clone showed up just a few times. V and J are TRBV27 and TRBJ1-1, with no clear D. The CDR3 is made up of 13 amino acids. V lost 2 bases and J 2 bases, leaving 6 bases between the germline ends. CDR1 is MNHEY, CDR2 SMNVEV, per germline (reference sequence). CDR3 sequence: CASSLRLNTEAFF. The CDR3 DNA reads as TGTGCCAGCAGTTTACGCCTTAACACTGAAGCTTTCTTT.

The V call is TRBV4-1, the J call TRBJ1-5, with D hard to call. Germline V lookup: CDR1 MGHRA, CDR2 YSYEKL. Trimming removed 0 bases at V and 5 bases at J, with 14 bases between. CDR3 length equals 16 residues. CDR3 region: CASSQDPGGSDQPQHF. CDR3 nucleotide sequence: TGCGCCAGCAGCCAAGATCCGGGCGGGTCCGATCAGCCCCAGCATTTT.

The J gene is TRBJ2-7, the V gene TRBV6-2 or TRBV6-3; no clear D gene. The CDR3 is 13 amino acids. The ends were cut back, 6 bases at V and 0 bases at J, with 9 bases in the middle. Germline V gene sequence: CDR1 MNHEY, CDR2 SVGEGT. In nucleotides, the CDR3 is TGTGCCAGCAGCCGTCCAAGCTCCTACGAGCAGTACTTC. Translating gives CASSRPSSYEQYF.

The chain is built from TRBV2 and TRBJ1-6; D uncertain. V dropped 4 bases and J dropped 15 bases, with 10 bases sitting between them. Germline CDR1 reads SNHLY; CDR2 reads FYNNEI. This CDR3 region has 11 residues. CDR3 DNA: TGTGCCAGCAGTGGGGTAAGAGGCCTCCACTTT. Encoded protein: CASSGVRGLHF.

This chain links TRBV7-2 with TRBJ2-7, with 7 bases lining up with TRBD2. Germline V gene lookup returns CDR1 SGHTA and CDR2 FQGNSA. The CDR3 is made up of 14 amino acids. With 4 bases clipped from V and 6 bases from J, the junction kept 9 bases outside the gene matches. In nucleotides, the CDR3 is TGTGCCAGCAGCTCAACCAACCCGGGAGGCGAGCAGTACTTC. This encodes CASSSTNPGGEQYF.

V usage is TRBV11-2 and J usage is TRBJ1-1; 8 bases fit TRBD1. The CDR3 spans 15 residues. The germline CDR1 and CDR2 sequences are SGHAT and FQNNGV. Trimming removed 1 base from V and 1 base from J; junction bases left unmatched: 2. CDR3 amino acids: CASSLGDRTNTEAFF. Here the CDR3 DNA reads TGTGCCAGCAGCTTAGGGGACAGGACGAACACTGAAGCTTTCTTT.

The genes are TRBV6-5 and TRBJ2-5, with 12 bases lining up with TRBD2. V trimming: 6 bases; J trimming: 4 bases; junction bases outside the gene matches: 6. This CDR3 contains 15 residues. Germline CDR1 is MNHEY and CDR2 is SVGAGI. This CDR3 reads CASSVTTSGGETQYF. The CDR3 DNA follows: TGTGCCAGCAGCGTGACGACTAGCGGGGGAGAGACCCAGTACTTC.

CDR3: CASSLIGSRQETQYF. DNA of the CDR3: TGTGCCAGCAGCTTAATTGGGAGCAGACAAGAGACCCAGTACTTC. The genes are TRBV7-3 and TRBJ2-5, with a weak D call TRBD2 (5 bases). CDR1 SGHTA and CDR2 FQGTGA come from the germline V gene. The V and J ends lost 1 base and 2 bases respectively, with 11 bases between them. There are 15 residues in the CDR3.

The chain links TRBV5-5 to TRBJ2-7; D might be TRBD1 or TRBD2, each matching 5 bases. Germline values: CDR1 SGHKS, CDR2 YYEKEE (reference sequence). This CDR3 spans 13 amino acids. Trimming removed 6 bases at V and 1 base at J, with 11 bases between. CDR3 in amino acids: CASKEGPSYEQYF. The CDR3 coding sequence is TGTGCCAGCAAAGAGGGACCGTCCTACGAGCAGTACTTC.

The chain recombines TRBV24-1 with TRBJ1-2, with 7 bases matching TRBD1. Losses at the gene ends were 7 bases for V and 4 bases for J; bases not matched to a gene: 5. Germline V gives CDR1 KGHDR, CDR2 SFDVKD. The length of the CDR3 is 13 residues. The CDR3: CATSRQGGYGYTF. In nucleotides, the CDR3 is TGTGCCACCAGCCGACAGGGAGGCTATGGCTACACCTTC.

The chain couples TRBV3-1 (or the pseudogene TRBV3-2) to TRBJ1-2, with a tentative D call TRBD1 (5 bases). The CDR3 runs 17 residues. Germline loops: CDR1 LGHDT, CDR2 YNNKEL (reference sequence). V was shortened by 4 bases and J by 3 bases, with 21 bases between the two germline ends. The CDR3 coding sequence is TGTGCCAGCAGCCTCAGGGAGGGATATTTGAACTACTATGGCTACACCTTC. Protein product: CASSLREGYLNYYGYTF.

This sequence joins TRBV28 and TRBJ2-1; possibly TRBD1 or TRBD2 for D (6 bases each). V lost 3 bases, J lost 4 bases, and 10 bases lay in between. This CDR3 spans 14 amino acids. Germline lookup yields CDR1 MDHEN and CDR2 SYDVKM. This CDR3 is CASSLGGSYNEQFF. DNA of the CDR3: TGTGCCAGCAGTTTGGGGGGCAGTTACAATGAGCAGTTCTTC.

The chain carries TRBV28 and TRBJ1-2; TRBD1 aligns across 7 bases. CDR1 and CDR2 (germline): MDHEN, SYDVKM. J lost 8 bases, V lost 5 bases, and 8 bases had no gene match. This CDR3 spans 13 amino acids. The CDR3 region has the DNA TGTGCCAGCAGTCCGGGGACAGTCTCGGGCTACACCTTC. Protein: CASSPGTVSGYTF.

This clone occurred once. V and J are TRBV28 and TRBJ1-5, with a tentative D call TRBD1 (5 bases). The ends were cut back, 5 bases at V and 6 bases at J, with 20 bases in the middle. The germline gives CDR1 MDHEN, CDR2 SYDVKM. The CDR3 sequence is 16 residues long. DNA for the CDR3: TGTGCCAGCAGTCCCCTCCGGGGGGATACGAGTCAGCCCCAGCATTTT. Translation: CASSPLRGDTSQPQHF.

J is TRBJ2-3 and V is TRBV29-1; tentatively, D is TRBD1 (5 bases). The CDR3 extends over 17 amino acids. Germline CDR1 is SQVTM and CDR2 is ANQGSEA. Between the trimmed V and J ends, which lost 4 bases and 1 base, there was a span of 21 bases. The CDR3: CSVGVLGEGVGTDTQYF. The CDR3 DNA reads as TGCAGCGTTGGTGTTTTAGGGGAAGGTGTGGGCACAGATACGCAGTATTTT.

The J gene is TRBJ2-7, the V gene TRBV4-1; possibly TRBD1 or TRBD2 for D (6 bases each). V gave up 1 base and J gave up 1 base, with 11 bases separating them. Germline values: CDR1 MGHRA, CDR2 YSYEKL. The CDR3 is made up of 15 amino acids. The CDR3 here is CASSQGRGDSYEQYF. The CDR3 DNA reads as TGCGCCAGCAGCCAAGGAAGGGGGGATTCCTACGAGCAGTACTTC.

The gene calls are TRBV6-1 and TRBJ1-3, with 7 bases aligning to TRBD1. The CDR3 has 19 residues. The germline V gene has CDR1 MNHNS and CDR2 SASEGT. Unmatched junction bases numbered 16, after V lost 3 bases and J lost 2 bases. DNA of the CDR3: TGTGCCAGCAGTGACTTCGTGGTCGCAACAGGGGTCCCTGGAAACACCATATATTTT. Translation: CASSDFVVATGVPGNTIYF.

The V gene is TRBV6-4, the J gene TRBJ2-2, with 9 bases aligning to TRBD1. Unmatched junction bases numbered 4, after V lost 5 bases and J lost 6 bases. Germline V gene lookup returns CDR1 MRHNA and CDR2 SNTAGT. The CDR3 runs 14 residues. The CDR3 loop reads CASSTQGAAGELFF. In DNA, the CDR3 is TGTGCCAGCAGTACACAGGGGGCGGCCGGGGAGCTGTTTTTT.

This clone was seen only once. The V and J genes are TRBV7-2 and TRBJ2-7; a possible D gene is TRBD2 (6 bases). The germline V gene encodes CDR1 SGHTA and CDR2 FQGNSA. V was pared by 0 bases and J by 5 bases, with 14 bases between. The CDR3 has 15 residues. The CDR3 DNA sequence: TGTGCCAGCAGCTTAGCTCGCGGGACTTGGCACGAGCAGTACTTC. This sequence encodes CASSLARGTWHEQYF.

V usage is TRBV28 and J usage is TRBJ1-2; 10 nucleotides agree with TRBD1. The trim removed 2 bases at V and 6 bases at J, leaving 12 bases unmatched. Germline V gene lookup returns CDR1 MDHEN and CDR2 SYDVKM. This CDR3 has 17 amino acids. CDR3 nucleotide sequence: TGTGCCAGCAGTTTACTACCTCCGGGACAGGGGCCGGATGGCTACACCTTC. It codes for CASSLLPPGQGPDGYTF.

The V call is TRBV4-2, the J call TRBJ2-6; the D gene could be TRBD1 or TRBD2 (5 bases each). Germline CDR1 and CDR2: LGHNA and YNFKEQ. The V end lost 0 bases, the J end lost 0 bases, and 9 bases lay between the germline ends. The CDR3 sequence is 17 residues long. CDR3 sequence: CASSQDFGASGANVLTF. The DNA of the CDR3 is TGTGCCAGCAGCCAAGATTTCGGGGCCTCTGGGGCCAACGTCCTGACTTTC.

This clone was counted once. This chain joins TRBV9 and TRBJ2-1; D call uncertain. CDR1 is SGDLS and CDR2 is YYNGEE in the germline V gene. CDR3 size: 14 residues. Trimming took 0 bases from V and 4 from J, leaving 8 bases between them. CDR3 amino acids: CASSVGAVYNEQFF. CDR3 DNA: TGTGCCAGCAGCGTAGGGGCAGTTTACAATGAGCAGTTCTTC.

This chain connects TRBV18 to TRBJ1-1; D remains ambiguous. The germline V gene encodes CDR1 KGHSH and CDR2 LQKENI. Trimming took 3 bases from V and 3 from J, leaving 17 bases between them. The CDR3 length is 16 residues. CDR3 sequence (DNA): TGTGCCAGCTCACCTGCCGGGCCCCCCTCGCACACTGAAGCTTTCTTT. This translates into CASSPAGPPSHTEAFF.

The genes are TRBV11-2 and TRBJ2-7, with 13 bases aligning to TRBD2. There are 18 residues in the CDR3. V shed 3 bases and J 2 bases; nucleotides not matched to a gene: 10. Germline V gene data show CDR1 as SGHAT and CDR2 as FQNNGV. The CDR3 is CASSFGTSGAFPTYEQYF. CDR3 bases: TGTGCCAGCAGCTTCGGGACTAGCGGGGCATTTCCTACCTACGAGCAGTACTTC.

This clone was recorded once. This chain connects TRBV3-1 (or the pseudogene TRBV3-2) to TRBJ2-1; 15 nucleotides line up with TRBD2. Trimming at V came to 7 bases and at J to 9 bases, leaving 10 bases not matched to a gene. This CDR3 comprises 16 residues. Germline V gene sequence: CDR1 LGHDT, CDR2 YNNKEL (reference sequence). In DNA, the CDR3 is TGTGCCAGCACCCCCCTCGGGACTAGCGGGGGGCCTGAGCAGTTCTTC. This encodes CASTPLGTSGGPEQFF.

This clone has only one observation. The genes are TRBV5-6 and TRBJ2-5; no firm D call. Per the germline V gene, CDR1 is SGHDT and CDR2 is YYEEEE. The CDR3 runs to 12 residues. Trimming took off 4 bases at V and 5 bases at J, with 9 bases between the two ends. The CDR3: CASSPFMETQYF. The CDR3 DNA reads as TGTGCCAGCAGCCCCTTTATGGAGACCCAGTACTTC.

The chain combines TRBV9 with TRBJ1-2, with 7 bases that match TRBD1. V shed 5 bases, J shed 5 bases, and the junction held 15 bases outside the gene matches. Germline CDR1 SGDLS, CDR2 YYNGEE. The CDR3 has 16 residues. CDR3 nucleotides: TGTGCCAGCAGTAGGGACAGCCGCCTCCAAGAGTATGGCTACACCTTC. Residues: CASSRDSRLQEYGYTF.

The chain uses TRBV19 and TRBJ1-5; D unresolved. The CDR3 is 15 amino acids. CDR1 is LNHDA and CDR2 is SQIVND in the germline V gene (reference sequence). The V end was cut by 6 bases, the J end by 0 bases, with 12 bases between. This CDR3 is CASRMGTNSNQPQHF. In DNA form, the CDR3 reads TGTGCCAGTAGAATGGGAACTAATAGCAATCAGCCCCAGCATTTT. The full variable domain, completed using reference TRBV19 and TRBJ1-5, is DGGITQSPKYLFRKEGQNVTLSCEQNLNHDAMYWYRQDPGQGLRLIYYSQIVNDFQKGDIAEGYSVSREKKESFPLTVTSAQKNPTAFYLCASRMGTNSNQPQHFGDGTRLSIL.